The sequence of this T cell receptor beta chain was determined in a study of blood T cell repertoires in COVID-19. Study-level information: Material from acute and convalescent COVID-19 was sourced from the United States, Italy and Spain.

The CDR3 totals 11 residues. The ends were cut back, 0 bases at V and 10 bases at J, with 10 bases in the middle. The germline gives CDR1 DFQATT, CDR2 SNEGSKA (reference sequence). Assay used: immunoSEQ multiplex PCR; TCRdb lists only in-frame clones, some missing. The sample holds tens of thousands of clones, 80% to 85% seen once. This chain links TRBV20-1 with TRBJ2-7, with D unclear. This TCR was recovered from a woman aged 60-70 years with acute or convalescent COVID-19. Sequencing was carried out using peripheral blood. CDR3 residues: CSARDDTYQYF. The CDR3 DNA sequence: TGCAGTGCTAGAGATGACACCTATCAGTACTTC.